This passage covers 5 T cell receptor beta chains from one sample sequenced in a study of blood T cell repertoires in COVID-19. The protocol was immunoSEQ multiplex PCR, while the TCRdb copy is restricted to in-frame clones and leaves out a portion. This table holds about 100,000 clones, roughly 83% found once. The specimen was peripheral blood. The receptors originated from a human donor in a cohort sampled during active COVID-19.

This chain links TRBV20-1 with TRBJ2-1, with unresolved D. Germline values: CDR1 DFQATT, CDR2 SNEGSKA (reference sequence). The V end lost 6 bases, the J end lost 3 bases, and 3 bases lay between the germline ends. The CDR3 sequence is 10 residues long. CDR3 sequence reads: CSAYYNEQFF. CDR3 nucleotides: TGCAGTGCATACTACAATGAGCAGTTCTTC.

The V and J genes are TRBV27 and TRBJ2-1; maybe TRBD2 (5 bases). Between the trimmed V and J ends, which lost 5 bases and 7 bases, there was a span of 18 bases. This CDR3 has 15 amino acids. Germline values: CDR1 MNHEY, CDR2 SMNVEV (reference sequence). The CDR3 sequence: CASSGWQRVRNEQFF. In nucleotides, the CDR3 is TGTGCCAGCAGTGGGTGGCAGAGGGTTAGAAATGAGCAGTTCTTC.

V is TRBV19 and J is TRBJ1-1; TRBD1 agrees at 7 bases. Germline V lookup: CDR1 LNHDA, CDR2 SQIVND (reference sequence). V shed 6 bases and J 6 bases; nucleotides not matched to a gene: 7. This CDR3 is built from 13 residues. The CDR3 spells CASRTGLAAEAFF. In nucleotides, the CDR3 is TGTGCCAGTAGGACAGGGTTGGCGGCTGAAGCTTTCTTT. Drawing the rest from reference TRBV19 and TRBJ1-1, the complete variable domain is DGGITQSPKYLFRKEGQNVTLSCEQNLNHDAMYWYRQDPGQGLRLIYYSQIVNDFQKGDIAEGYSVSREKKESFPLTVTSAQKNPTAFYLCASRTGLAAEAFFGQGTRLTVV.

The J gene is TRBJ1-6, the V gene TRBV6-5, with a weak D call TRBD1 (6 bases). The V end was cut by 6 bases, the J end by 14 bases, with 14 bases between. Germline assignment: CDR1 MNHEY and CDR2 SVGAGI. CDR3 length: 12 residues. In DNA, the CDR3 is TGTGCCAGCAGACCCACAGGGTTGTCCCTCCACTTT. Translated, it gives CASRPTGLSLHF.

The chain uses TRBV30 and TRBJ2-1; D possibly corresponds to TRBD2 (6 bases). V lost 2 bases, J lost 6 bases, and 8 bases lay in between. This CDR3 region has 12 residues. Germline CDR1 is GTSNPN and CDR2 is SVGIG (reference sequence). CDR3 sequence reads: CAWSTRGNEQFF. The DNA for the CDR3 is TGTGCCTGGAGTACGCGGGGCAATGAGCAGTTCTTC.